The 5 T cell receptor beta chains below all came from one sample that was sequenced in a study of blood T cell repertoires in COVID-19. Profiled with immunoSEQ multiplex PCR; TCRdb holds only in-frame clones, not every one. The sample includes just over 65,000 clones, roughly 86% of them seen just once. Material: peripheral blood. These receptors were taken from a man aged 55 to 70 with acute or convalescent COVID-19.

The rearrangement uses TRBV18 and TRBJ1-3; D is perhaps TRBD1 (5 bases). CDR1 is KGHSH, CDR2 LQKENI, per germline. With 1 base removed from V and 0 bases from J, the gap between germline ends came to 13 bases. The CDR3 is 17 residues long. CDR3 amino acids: CASSPRAGYLSGNTIYF. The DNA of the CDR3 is TGTGCCAGCTCACCACGGGCAGGGTACCTCTCTGGAAACACCATATATTTT.

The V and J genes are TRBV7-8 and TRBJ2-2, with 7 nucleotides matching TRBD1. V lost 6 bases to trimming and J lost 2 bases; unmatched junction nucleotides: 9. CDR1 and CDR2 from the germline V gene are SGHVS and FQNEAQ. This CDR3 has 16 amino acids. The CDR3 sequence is CASSLPGTVNTGELFF. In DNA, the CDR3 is TGTGCCAGCAGTCTACCCGGGACAGTTAACACCGGGGAGCTGTTTTTT.

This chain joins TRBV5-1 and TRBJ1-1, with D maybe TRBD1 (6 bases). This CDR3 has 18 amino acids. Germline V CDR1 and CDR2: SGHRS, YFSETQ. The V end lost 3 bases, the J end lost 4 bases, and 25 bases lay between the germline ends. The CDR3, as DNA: TGCGCCAGCAGCTCGCTACAGGGTGAATATGGTCAAGTCACTGAAGCTTTCTTT. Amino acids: CASSSLQGEYGQVTEAFF.

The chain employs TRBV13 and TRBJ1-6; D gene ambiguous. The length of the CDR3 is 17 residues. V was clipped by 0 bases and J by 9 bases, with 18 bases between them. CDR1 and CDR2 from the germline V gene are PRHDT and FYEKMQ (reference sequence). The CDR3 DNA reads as TGTGCCAGCAGCTTAGGCACCGGGTATGGCACCTTTTCACCCCTCCACTTT. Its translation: CASSLGTGYGTFSPLHF.

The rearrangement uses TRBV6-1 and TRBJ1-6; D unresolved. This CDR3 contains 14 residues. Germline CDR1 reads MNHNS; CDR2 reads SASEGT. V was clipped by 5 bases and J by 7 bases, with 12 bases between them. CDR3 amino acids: CASSYVQSNSPLHF. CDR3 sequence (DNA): TGTGCCAGCAGTTATGTACAGTCCAATTCACCCCTCCACTTT.